These T cell receptor beta chains were read from a single sample in a study of blood T cell repertoires in COVID-19. Here immunoSEQ multiplex PCR was the method, and the copy in TCRdb shows in-frame clones only, minus some. The table lists tens of thousands of clones, around 75% of them singletons. The sequencing sample was made of peripheral blood. These receptors were taken from a man in his 70s with acute or convalescent COVID-19. CDR3s include the opening cysteine and the closing phenylalanine or tryptophan. Fields, in order: CDR3 protein, V gene, clone size. Some rows have no size entry. The others give once, few or many, or a class for an expanded clone.

CDR3aa: CASSFGGRGNTGELFF
v_gene: TRBV7-9
abundance: NA

CDR3aa: CASSLYRVPTGELFF
v_gene: TRBV28
abundance: many

CDR3aa: CASSSGTGLLNEQFF
v_gene: TRBV5-1
abundance: NA

CDR3aa: CASSRGRGFSYNEQFF
v_gene: TRBV19
abundance: NA

CDR3aa: CATSTGSNQPQHF
v_gene: TRBV15
abundance: NA

CDR3aa: CASRQGAGETQYF
v_gene: TRBV11-3
abundance: NA

CDR3aa: CASSLEGGYTEAFF
v_gene: TRBV5-1
abundance: NA

CDR3aa: CASRTGDNSPLHF
v_gene: TRBV4-2
abundance: NA

CDR3aa: CASSEPATPNSPLHF
v_gene: TRBV2
abundance: NA

CDR3aa: CASSPLGLSNTGELFF
v_gene: TRBV18
abundance: once

CDR3aa: CASSLGTGVIYEQYF
v_gene: TRBV7-6
abundance: many

CDR3aa: CASSPLPGNQPQHF
v_gene: TRBV18
abundance: NA

CDR3aa: CASSKETFGSPLHF
v_gene: TRBV5-4
abundance: NA

CDR3aa: CASTPRKDSGANVLTF
v_gene: TRBV28
abundance: NA

CDR3aa: CASSPSGSGVDTQYF
v_gene: TRBV28
abundance: few